This T cell receptor beta chain is from a study of identifying expanded T cells in peripheral blood. During the collection period, no donor immune events like infections were recorded. Produced via immunoSEQ multiplex PCR; TCRdb's table is partial and in-frame only. This table holds fewer than 80,000 clones, around four fifths found once. What was sequenced was blood. The receptor comes from a person aged 18 to 75 in good health.

CDR3 region: CASSTDRDGGPRNEKLFF. The CDR3 nucleotides are TGTGCCAGCAGCACGGACAGGGACGGGGGGCCCCGTAATGAAAAACTGTTTTTT. V gene TRBV5-4 combines with J gene TRBJ1-4; 8 bases line up with TRBD1. V dropped 4 bases and J dropped 4; count of bases not matched to a gene: 15. This CDR3 has 18 residues. The germline V gene has CDR1 SGHNT and CDR2 YYREEE (reference sequence).